The TCR beta chain described here comes from a study of T cell responses to AZD1222 COVID-19 vaccine. Per the germline V gene, CDR1 is SGDLS and CDR2 is YYNGEE. CDR3 length equals 16 residues. Trimming removed 0 bases from V and 1 base from J; junction bases left unmatched: 0. Sequencing was performed with immunoSEQ multiplex PCR; in TCRdb, only in-frame clones are kept and a portion is missing. The data hold approximately 130,000 clones, with roughly nine tenths observed a single time. Second-dose groups at about 4 or about 12 weeks were pooled. The J gene is TRBJ2-5, the V gene TRBV9, with 13 bases aligning to TRBD2. The sequence came from an adult who received the AZD1222 COVID-19 vaccine. The sequencing used peripheral blood, collected 28 days after the second AZD1222 dose. Here the CDR3 DNA reads TGTGCCAGCAGCGTAGGGACTAGCGGGGGCCAAGAGACCCAGTACTTC. It is translated as CASSVGTSGGQETQYF.